What follows describes a single T cell receptor beta chain. Its antigen is still unknown. The total RNA that was extracted per sample amounted to at least 5.5 micrograms. PCR was performed a second time for about 6 to 11 cycles using a sample-barcoded 5' primer and a J-beta primer mix. TCRdb re-called the 5' RACE reads with MiXCR, one entry per CDR3 protein. The repertoire consists of hundreds of thousands of distinct CDR3 sequences, with around 52% occurring once and the leading ten covering roughly 12%. These data come from a study of blood T cells in healthy people across ages. Whole-study findings and limits: Naive T cell percentage and TCR beta diversity correlated strongly.

The V end lost 8 bases, the J end lost 8 bases, and 9 bases lay between the germline ends. CDR3 size: 10 residues. Germline CDR1 is KGHDR and CDR2 is SFDVKD. Sequences were obtained from blood. The receptor comes from a woman aged 80 or older in good health. This sequence joins TRBV24-1 and TRBJ2-7; a possible D gene is TRBD1 (5 bases). The CDR3 reads CATNQGKQYF. The CDR3 bases are TGTGCCACCAACCAGGGAAAGCAGTACTTC.